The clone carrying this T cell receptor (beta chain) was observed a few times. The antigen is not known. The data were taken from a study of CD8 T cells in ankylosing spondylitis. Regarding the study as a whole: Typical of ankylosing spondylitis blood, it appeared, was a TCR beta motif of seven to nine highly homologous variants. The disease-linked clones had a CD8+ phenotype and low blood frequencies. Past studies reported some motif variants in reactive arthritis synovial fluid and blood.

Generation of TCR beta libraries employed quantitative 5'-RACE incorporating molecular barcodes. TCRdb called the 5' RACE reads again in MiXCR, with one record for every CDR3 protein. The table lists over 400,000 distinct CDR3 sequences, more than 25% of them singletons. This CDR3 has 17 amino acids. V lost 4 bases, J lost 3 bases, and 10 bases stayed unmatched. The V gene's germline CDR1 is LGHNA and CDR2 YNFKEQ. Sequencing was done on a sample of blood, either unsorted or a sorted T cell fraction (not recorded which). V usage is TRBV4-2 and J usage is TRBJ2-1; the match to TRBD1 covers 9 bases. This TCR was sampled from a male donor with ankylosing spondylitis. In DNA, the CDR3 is TGTGCCAGCAGCCTACAGACAGGGGGTATTATCTACAATGAGCAGTTCTTC. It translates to CASSLQTGGIIYNEQFF.